These T cell receptor beta chains were read from a single sample in a study of monozygotic twins with inflammatory bowel disease. TCRdb reprocessed the 5' RACE reads and keeps a single row for each CDR3 protein, giving no DNA. This table lists over 200,000 distinct CDR3 sequences. Sequenced material: blood. The origin of the receptors is a human donor with ulcerative colitis or Crohn's disease, or a healthy co-twin of an affected twin (not recorded which). CDR3s include the opening cysteine and the closing phenylalanine or tryptophan.

TRBJ2-1,TRBV7-9,CASSLAVVDNEQFF
TRBJ2-5,TRBV5-1,CASSPDTNQETQYF
TRBJ2-1,TRBV24-1,CATSNSPGGEQFF
TRBJ2-1,TRBV7-8,CASSSQGAVTYNEQFF
TRBJ2-6,TRBV5-1,CASSFGFGSGANVLTF
TRBJ1-5,TRBV6-1,CASRPRHRGSQPQHF
TRBJ1-1,TRBV20-1,CSAFPGQGGTEAFF
TRBJ2-7,TRBV11-2,CASSQVQGRNYEQYF
TRBJ1-5,TRBV27,CASSTRGVENSNQPQHF
TRBJ2-2,TRBV7-9,CASSLTGGRAGELFF
TRBJ1-2,TRBV5-1,CASSLTGDQQGSYTF
TRBJ1-3,TRBV27,CASSLSPYSGNTIYF
TRBJ2-2,TRBV5-1,CASSQGYTGELFF
TRBJ2-3,TRBV6-7,CASSGRGAGTDTQYF
TRBJ2-2,TRBV12-3/TRBV12-4,CASSPLPGHTTGELFF
TRBJ2-5,TRBV6-2/TRBV6-3,CASTLGGHKETQYF
TRBJ2-3,TRBV20-1,CSASRLAGAFYTQYF
TRBJ2-2,TRBV12-3/TRBV12-4,CASRLDGTGELFF
TRBJ2-1,TRBV7-2,CASSSTPGQGGSVSYNEQFF
TRBJ2-3,TRBV12-3/TRBV12-4,CASSLLLSTDTQYF
TRBJ1-3,TRBV20-1,CSATYLNTLSGNTIYF
TRBJ2-7,TRBV7-9,CASSSAGAKYYEQYF
TRBJ2-3,TRBV7-2,CASSLGPAGASDTQYF
TRBJ1-3,TRBV2,CASRWEGIYGTIYF
TRBJ2-3,TRBV5-1,CASTNQGGRTDTQYF
TRBJ2-1,TRBV3-1,CASSQDPLPSNEQFF
TRBJ1-5,TRBV7-8,CASSLFVSNQPQHF
TRBJ2-1,TRBV20-1,CSARGSGELNEQFF
TRBJ1-1,TRBV20-1,CSASASVNTEAFF
TRBJ1-6,TRBV20-1,CSASSRESSPLHF
TRBJ1-1,TRBV11-2,CASSEQGALNTEAFF
TRBJ2-7,TRBV5-6,CASSFGLAGNYEQYF
TRBJ1-1,TRBV6-6,CASSRQSMSTEAFF
TRBJ2-7,TRBV27,CARIGVGTGVSYEQYF
TRBJ2-6,TRBV19,CASSPVSSGANVLTF